This TCR beta chain is drawn from a study of cytomegalovirus exposure and HLA in healthy donors. With 60 Vbeta and 13 Jbeta primers, the PCR was carried out. The assay was immunoSEQ multiplex PCR, and TCRdb's table has in-frame clones only and misses some. The data hold roughly 71,000 clones, with around 73% observed a single time. For this clone: Its target is unknown.

Study conclusions and caveats: Across donors, presence/absence analyses took sequencing depth to be roughly uniform. An analysis that came later showed most CMV-associated TCR beta chains appearing HLA-restricted. Serostatus for CMV was the only available immune exposure information. In a later analysis, parvovirus B19, influenza, CMV and Epstein-Barr virus appeared linked to several top co-occurrence clusters.

V trimming: 4 bases; J trimming: 2 bases; junction bases outside the gene matches: 3. The CDR3 runs to 14 residues. The germline gives CDR1 MGHDK, CDR2 SYGVNS. The genes are TRBV25-1 and TRBJ2-7; 9 bases line up with TRBD1. The sequence derives from a girl aged 10 to 17 in good health and CMV-seropositive. The source material was PBMCs. CDR3 residues: CASSGRTGAYEQYF. The CDR3 coding sequence is TGTGCCAGCAGTGGGCGGACAGGGGCCTACGAGCAGTACTTC.